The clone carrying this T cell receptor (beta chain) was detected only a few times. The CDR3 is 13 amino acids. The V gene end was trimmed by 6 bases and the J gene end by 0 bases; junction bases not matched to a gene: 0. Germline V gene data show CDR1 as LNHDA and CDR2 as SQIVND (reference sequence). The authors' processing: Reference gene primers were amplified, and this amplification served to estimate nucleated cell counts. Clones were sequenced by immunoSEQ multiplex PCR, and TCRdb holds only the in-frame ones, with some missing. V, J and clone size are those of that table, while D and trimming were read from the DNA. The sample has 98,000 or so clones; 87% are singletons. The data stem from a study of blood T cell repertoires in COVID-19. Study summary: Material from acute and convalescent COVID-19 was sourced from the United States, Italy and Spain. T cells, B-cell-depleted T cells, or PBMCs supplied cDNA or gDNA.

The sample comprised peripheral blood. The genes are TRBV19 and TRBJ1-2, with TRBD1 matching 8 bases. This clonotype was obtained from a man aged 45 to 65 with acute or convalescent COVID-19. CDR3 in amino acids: CASRDRANYGYTF. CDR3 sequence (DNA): TGTGCCAGTAGGGACAGGGCTAACTATGGCTACACCTTC.